This entry features one T cell receptor (beta chain) sequence. No cognate antigen has been identified for it. No base-level quality is on record; no much larger clone is a single base apart. Library creation used the immunoSEQ multiplex PCR assay. For the multiplex PCR, a mixture combining 60 forward primers for TCR Vbeta segments and 13 reverse primers for TCR Jbeta segments was used. A multiplex PCR assay on genomic DNA amplified the CDR3 region of rearranged TCR beta genes. On the Illumina HiSeq System, the amplified TCR beta libraries were sequenced as 87-base-pair reads. The study's own analysis went as follows. Across the 500 to 700 repertoires, a later analysis counted roughly 77 million unique TCR beta chains, 8.5 million to 12 million of which were shared by at least two donors. Raw reads were error-corrected and collapsed into unique sequences with a nearest-neighbor algorithm that merged closely related sequences to remove PCR and sequencing errors. V, D and J gene segments were assigned by aligning CDR3 sequences to IMGT reference sequences. For a sequence to be retained, a match of at least six nucleotides was required to both a V gene segment and a J gene segment. Rearrangements were classified as productive when the CDR3 lacked stop codons and remained in frame with V and J, and all other rearrangements were classified as non-productive. CDR3 was defined according to IMGT convention as the region running from the second conserved V-encoded cysteine to the conserved J-encoded phenylalanine. The earlier analysis of 587 of the donors excluded sequences that lacked an unambiguous match to a single V gene segment. An earlier analysis of a few hundred of the donors called V segments functional above 56.7% productive rearrangements and segregating when the between-donor standard deviation exceeded 5%. To diagnose cytomegalovirus status from the catalog of TCR beta chain sequences, a statistical classification framework was built. In a later analysis, TCR nucleotide sequences were compared against IMGT/GENE-DB human TR gene sequences so that V and J genes could be assigned. A later analysis assigned CDR3 sequences and most-parsimonious VDJ recombination scenarios with the TCRdist pipeline. In a later analysis, each TCR beta chain was defined by its CDR3 amino acid sequence together with its V-gene family, and reads lacking a unique V-gene family were excluded. As a way to deal with suspected cross-contamination and a sequencing artifact, a later analysis dropped 450 to 600 nucleotide sequences that were highly shared and had low generation probability. For each public chain, a later analysis derived a clonal expansion index from normalized ranks of inferred template counts within each repertoire. In a later analysis, generation probabilities were computed using a VDJ recombination model fitted to out-of-frame rearrangements, and the results were checked against IGoR. In a later analysis, hypergeometric tests were used to score TCR-TCR, TCR-HLA and TCR-CMV co-occurrence, with a repertoire-size bias correction applied to TCR pairs. To estimate false discovery rates, a later analysis permuted the HLA or CMV assignments 20 times. In a later analysis, co-occurring TCRs were grouped with DBSCAN, and TCRdist sequence similarity was added when clustering was performed within HLA-allele-positive subsets. For co-occurrence clustering, repertoires with fewer than 30,000 or more than 120,000 public chains were excluded, along with five repertoires with anomalous nucleotide sharing. The table was pulled from immuneACCESS by TCRdb, which kept in-frame rearrangements only. Such tables lose some clones; where checked, under half of the loss comes from unresolved V genes, and the rest has no known cause. The V and J calls and clone size were taken over from that table, and D and trimming were inferred from the DNA. The sample records about 70,000 clones, about 72% of which are singletons. Of the sample, about 3% falls within the top ten clones.

This entry comes from a study of cytomegalovirus exposure and HLA in healthy donors (dated by TCRdb to the late 2010s). Regarding the research as a whole: An earlier analysis of roughly 610 of the donors reported 250 to 350 Gb of sequence data and 95 million to 130 million unique TCR beta sequences obtained from approximately 180 million T cells. Among the roughly 390 genotyped donors, about 83% belonged to the genetic ancestry cluster associated with self-reported Caucasian donors. HLA typing included class I and class II loci at four-digit resolution. A few DR-DQ haplotypes were handled as single units for association and clustering because linkage in the cohort was strong. An early release covering 500 to 750 HLA-typed donors comprised about 290 gigabases of sequencing data and some 79 million unique TCR sequences. In the later analysis, no new phenotypic data were used to find candidate immune exposures; instead, reliance was placed on TCR beta sequences and their occurrence across donors. In a later genetic analysis, genome-wide SNP genotypes for about 55% of the roughly 700 donors were used, and that subset was treated as a discovery cohort. Alongside the repertoire data, information on donor age, sex, ethnicity and CMV serostatus was compiled. Among a few hundred genotyped donors of the cohort, an average of roughly 240,000 unique TCR beta nucleotide sequences were sequenced per donor, roughly 18% of them non-productive. The study combined high-throughput TCR immunosequencing, statistical association of individual TCRs with disease status, and machine learning to predict cytomegalovirus infection status. In a later analysis, previously published TCR beta repertoires from 600 to 850 donors were re-analyzed and high-resolution HLA genotyping was added so that TCR occurrence patterns could be studied. The study aimed to test whether signatures of past pathogen exposure could be identified by cataloging public T cell receptors. The study used immunosequencing to profile the T cell repertoires of 600 to 850 subjects and linked those repertoires to cytomegalovirus serostatus. Typing coverage varied by locus: roughly 629-640 donors for A, B, C, DRB1 and DQB1; approximately 500 for DQA1; over 600 for DPA1; roughly 470 for DPB1. In addition to the first cohort of 650 to 800 subjects, a separate validation cohort of 130 or so different subjects was used. To decide whether each TCR beta V gene segment behaved as functional or pseudogenic, an earlier analysis of 587 of the donors relied on high-throughput TCR beta sequencing. All discovery cohort repertoires had been generated on a single sequencing platform. The investigation overall reported the following: Most TCR sequences were observed very rarely across donors, whereas some public TCRs were present in many individuals. Because the 87-base-pair reads could not distinguish some IMGT-functional V segments, including TRBV6-2 and TRBV6-3, those segments were excluded. In a later analysis, the rate of TCR association differed among HLA loci, with DRB1 alleles having the most associated TCRs and HLA-C alleles having the fewest. In a later analysis, HLA-associated TCR beta chains were found to be more clonally expanded and to have lower generation probabilities than equally common non-associated chains. In this cohort, only TCR beta chains were sequenced, and detectable features were limited by the absence of alpha or paired-chain data. The classifier was reported to diagnose cytomegalovirus status with high specificity and sensitivity in both the original cohort and the validation cohort. Broadly in line with IMGT annotations, most TCR beta V segments showed up in productive rearrangements about 87% or about 30% of the time in an earlier analysis of under 700 of the donors. A later genetic analysis reported fewer N-insertions in productive TCRs among donors in an Asian-associated ancestry cluster than the roughly 650-donor mean. When HLA alleles, especially DR and DQ, strongly co-occurred, TCR associations were difficult to assign to individual alleles. In vitro tests confirmed that a few of the cytomegalovirus-associated TCR beta chains recognize cytomegalovirus antigens. A cluster of highly shared sequence variants was judged likely to be a technical artifact of the sequencing pipeline. Because HLA typing was unavailable for some donors at each locus, only the typed subset was used in association tests. For the cohort, immune exposure information was limited to CMV serostatus. Sequencing depth was assumed to be roughly uniform across donors in the presence/absence analyses, though that assumption may not hold. In a later genetic analysis, a missense DCLRE1C variant was associated with V-gene and J-gene trimming of TCR beta chains, and the association was replicated in an independent cohort. Because counts were too low, some 16 rarely observed V segments, including chromosome 9 orphons, were excluded from the earlier analysis of about 500 of the donors. In the study, about 150 TCR beta chains were listed as associated with cytomegalovirus. The authors suggested that the approach could potentially be generalized to other disease states and immunological phenotypes. A further reported finding was that TCR beta sequences accurately predicted the HLA-A and HLA-B alleles for most subjects in the first cohort. Correlated functional status among segregating V segments might be attributable to linkage disequilibrium, but an unknown experimental factor could not be ruled out. In a later analysis, 15,000 to 20,000 TCR beta sequences were associated with specific HLA alleles at a false discovery rate of 0.05. According to a later analysis, parvovirus B19, influenza, CMV and Epstein-Barr virus appeared linked to several top co-occurrence clusters. Most CMV-associated TCR beta chains appeared to be HLA-restricted in a later analysis, and the HLA associations seemed to be driven largely by CMV exposure.

CDR1 and CDR2 were assigned from the germline V gene (reference sequence) as MNHNY and SVGAGI. At the junction V is shortened by 6 bases and J by 0 bases, with 10 bases in between. From the cysteine up to the phenylalanine, the CDR3 has a length of 14 residues. Only the CDR3 portion is preserved as DNA: 42 bases, with reading frame beginning at the first base. In total, 600 or so healthy bone marrow donors made up the cohort. Cohort members were all nominally healthy when sampled, although unrecorded immune exposures were likely present. The donor was CMV seropositive and was included in the group of 290 or so seropositive cohort members. Every donor gave a peripheral blood sample, and the peripheral blood mononuclear cells from that sample were used for TCR beta sequencing. Genomic DNA was extracted from the blood cell samples with the Qiagen DNeasy Blood Extraction Kit.

The sample taken for sequencing was PBMCs. The V gene is TRBV6-6 and the J gene is TRBJ2-3; the D gene is possibly TRBD2, with 5 bases matching. The receptor was isolated from a girl aged 10-17 years in good health and CMV-seropositive. The CDR3 amino acid sequence is: CASSRRTSTDTQYF. The DNA sequence follows: TGTGCCAGCAGCCGTAGGACTAGCACAGATACGCAGTATTTT.